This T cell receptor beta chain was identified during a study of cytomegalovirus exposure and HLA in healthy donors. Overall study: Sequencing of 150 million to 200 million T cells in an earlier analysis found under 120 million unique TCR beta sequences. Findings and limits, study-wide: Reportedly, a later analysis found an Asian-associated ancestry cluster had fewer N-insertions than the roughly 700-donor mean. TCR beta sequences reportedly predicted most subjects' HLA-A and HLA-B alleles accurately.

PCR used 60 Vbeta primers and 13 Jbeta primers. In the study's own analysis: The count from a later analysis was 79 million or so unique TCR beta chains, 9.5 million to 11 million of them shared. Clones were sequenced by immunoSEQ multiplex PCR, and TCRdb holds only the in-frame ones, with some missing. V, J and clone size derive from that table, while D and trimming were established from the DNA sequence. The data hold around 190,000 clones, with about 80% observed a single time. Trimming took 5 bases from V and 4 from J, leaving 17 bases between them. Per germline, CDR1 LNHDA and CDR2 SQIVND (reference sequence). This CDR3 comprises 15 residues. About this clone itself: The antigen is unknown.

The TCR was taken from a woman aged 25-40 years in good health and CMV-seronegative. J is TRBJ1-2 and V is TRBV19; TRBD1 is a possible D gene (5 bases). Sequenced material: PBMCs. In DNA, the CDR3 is TGTGCCAGTAGTGCTTTATCAGGGTTGGGCTATGGCTACACCTTC. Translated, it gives CASSALSGLGYGYTF. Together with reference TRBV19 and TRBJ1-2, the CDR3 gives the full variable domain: DGGITQSPKYLFRKEGQNVTLSCEQNLNHDAMYWYRQDPGQGLRLIYYSQIVNDFQKGDIAEGYSVSREKKESFPLTVTSAQKNPTAFYLCASSALSGLGYGYTFGSGTRLTVV.